The rows below give T cell receptor beta chains drawn from one sample of a study of graft-versus-host responses after intestinal transplantation. Sequencing was performed with immunoSEQ multiplex PCR; in TCRdb, only in-frame clones are kept and a portion is missing. Here the sample spans about 94,000 clones, 91% being singletons. Antigens for these TCRs are unknown. The specimen was unstimulated CD8+ T cells sorted from spleen or lymph node cells, collected before intestinal transplant. The receptor source for this set is a human donor who received an intestinal transplant. CDR3s include the opening cysteine and the closing phenylalanine or tryptophan. Each record gives: D gene, clone size, V gene, J gene, CDR3 protein, CDR3 DNA. A D gene is named only where the DNA matches it firmly. Expanded clones get a size class; other rows say once, few or many, or leave the size out.

D: TRBD1; size: .; V: TRBV5-4; J: TRBJ1-1; CDR3: CASNAGGLNTEAFF; DNA: TGTGCCAGCAACGCAGGGGGCCTGAACACTGAAGCTTTCTTT
D: TRBD2; size: few; V: TRBV5-8; J: TRBJ2-7; CDR3: CASSLGREGYEQYF; DNA: TGTGCCAGCAGCTTGGGCAGGGAGGGCTACGAGCAGTACTTC
D: .; size: .; V: TRBV7-9; J: TRBJ2-1; CDR3: CASSPELADYNEQFF; DNA: TGTGCCAGCAGCCCCGAACTAGCAGACTACAATGAGCAGTTCTTC
D: TRBD2; size: .; V: TRBV28; J: TRBJ2-7; CDR3: CASSFPGGPKYEQYF; DNA: TGTGCCAGCAGTTTTCCGGGAGGGCCTAAGTACGAGCAGTACTTC
D: .; size: .; V: TRBV27; J: TRBJ2-7; CDR3: CASSLGGGIEQYF; DNA: TGTGCCAGCAGTTTAGGAGGAGGGATCGAGCAGTACTTC
D: TRBD1; size: .; V: TRBV5-1; J: TRBJ1-1; CDR3: CASRQGQPNTEAFF; DNA: TGCGCCAGCAGGCAGGGACAGCCGAACACTGAAGCTTTCTTT
D: TRBD1; size: once; V: TRBV9; J: TRBJ2-7; CDR3: CASSPRTGGRDHEQYF; DNA: TGTGCCAGCAGCCCTAGGACAGGGGGACGGGACCACGAGCAGTACTTC
D: TRBD2; size: .; V: TRBV6-1; J: TRBJ2-1; CDR3: CASSTSGRAYEQFF; DNA: TGTGCCAGCAGCACCAGCGGGAGGGCCTATGAGCAGTTCTTC
D: .; size: .; V: TRBV11-2; J: TRBJ1-1; CDR3: CASSLAPSGQPEAFF; DNA: TGTGCCAGCAGCTTAGCCCCCTCGGGACAACCTGAAGCTTTCTTT
D: .; size: .; V: TRBV11-1; J: TRBJ2-1; CDR3: CASSLGDSEPYNEQFF; DNA: TGTGCCAGCAGCTTAGGGGACTCAGAGCCCTACAATGAGCAGTTCTTC
D: .; size: .; V: TRBV2; J: TRBJ2-7; CDR3: CASTGEDDEQYF; DNA: TGTGCCAGCACCGGGGAGGACGACGAGCAGTACTTC
D: .; size: .; V: TRBV7-2; J: TRBJ2-1; CDR3: CASSLDLGRNNEQFF; DNA: TGTGCCAGCAGCTTAGATCTCGGGAGAAACAATGAGCAGTTCTTC
D: .; size: .; V: TRBV2; J: TRBJ2-1; CDR3: CASRVSEQFF; DNA: TGTGCCAGCAGGGTTAGCGAGCAGTTCTTC
D: TRBD2; size: .; V: TRBV4-1; J: TRBJ2-7; CDR3: CASSRISGVYEQYF; DNA: TGCGCCAGCAGCCGGATTAGCGGGGTTTACGAGCAGTACTTC
D: TRBD2; size: once; V: TRBV7-3; J: TRBJ2-1; CDR3: CASSFPGTSGSDEQFF; DNA: TGTGCCAGCAGCTTTCCCGGGACTAGCGGGAGCGATGAGCAGTTCTTC
D: TRBD1; size: .; V: TRBV7-9; J: TRBJ2-5; CDR3: CASSRSRDRGLQTQYF; DNA: TGTGCCAGCAGCAGGAGCCGGGACAGGGGTTTACAGACCCAGTACTTC
D: .; size: .; V: TRBV28; J: TRBJ2-2; CDR3: CASSRTANTGELFF; DNA: TGTGCCAGCAGCAGGACAGCGAACACCGGGGAGCTGTTTTTT
D: TRBD1; size: .; V: TRBV28; J: TRBJ2-1; CDR3: CASSLGGQTNEQFF; DNA: TGTGCCAGCAGTCTAGGGGGACAGACCAATGAGCAGTTCTTC
D: .; size: .; V: TRBV14; J: TRBJ2-7; CDR3: CASSQVPRAATYEQYF; DNA: TGTGCCAGCAGCCAGGTCCCCAGGGCGGCGACCTACGAGCAGTACTTC
D: .; size: .; V: TRBV6-5; J: TRBJ2-2; CDR3: CASSSVLSGELFF; DNA: TGTGCCAGCAGTTCGGTATTGTCCGGGGAGCTGTTTTTT
D: .; size: .; V: TRBV6-5; J: TRBJ1-4; CDR3: CASSTLRVEQKLFF; DNA: TGTGCCAGCAGTACCCTGAGGGTGGAGCAAAAACTGTTTTTT
D: .; size: .; V: TRBV6-5; J: TRBJ2-2; CDR3: CASSYSVDRHTGELFF; DNA: TGTGCCAGCAGTTACTCGGTAGACAGGCACACCGGGGAGCTGTTTTTT
D: TRBD2; size: .; V: TRBV7-9; J: TRBJ2-7; CDR3: CASSPFGTSPYEQYF; DNA: TGTGCCAGCAGCCCGTTCGGGACTAGCCCCTACGAGCAGTACTTC
D: .; size: .; V: TRBV25-1; J: TRBJ2-3; CDR3: CASSVGGTQYF; DNA: TGTGCCAGCAGTGTGGGGGGTACGCAGTATTTT
D: TRBD2; size: .; V: TRBV27; J: TRBJ2-7; CDR3: CASSFVAGPHEQYF; DNA: TGTGCCAGCAGTTTCGTAGCGGGACCCCACGAGCAGTACTTC
D: .; size: once; V: TRBV5-3; J: TRBJ1-1; CDR3: CARSQEGGSTEAFF; DNA: TGTGCCAGAAGCCAGGAGGGAGGGAGCACTGAAGCTTTCTTT
D: TRBD1; size: .; V: TRBV9; J: TRBJ2-7; CDR3: CASSVVPGDSYEQYF; DNA: TGTGCCAGCAGCGTAGTCCCTGGGGACAGCTACGAGCAGTACTTC
D: .; size: .; V: TRBV5-1; J: TRBJ2-4; CDR3: CASSLEHRGLAKNIQYF; DNA: TGCGCCAGCAGCTTGGAACACAGAGGGCTAGCCAAAAACATTCAGTACTTC
D: .; size: .; V: TRBV28; J: TRBJ2-7; CDR3: CASRPDREVGEQYF; DNA: TGTGCCAGCAGGCCTGACAGGGAGGTTGGCGAGCAGTACTTC